The rows below give T cell receptor beta chains drawn from one sample of a study of cytomegalovirus exposure and HLA in healthy donors. TCRdb's copy holds only in-frame clones and misses some; the assay was immunoSEQ multiplex PCR. Of a few hundred thousand clones listed, roughly 91% were seen once; the top ten hold about 1.5%. Sequencing was carried out using PBMCs. The source of these receptors is a girl aged 2 to 9 in good health and CMV-seronegative. Each CDR3 is given without its conserved first and last residue.

v_gene,j_gene,CDR3aa
TRBV19,TRBJ1-5,ASSIYKDQPQH
TRBV6-6,TRBJ1-3,ASSTTGGSGNTIY
TRBV13,TRBJ2-3,ASSLEGQGRTDTQY
TRBV4-1,TRBJ2-3,ASSQDATGGGAADTQY
TRBV28,TRBJ1-1,ASSWTWTGSNTEAF
TRBV5-4,TRBJ2-5,ASRFMGRGETQY
TRBV5-6,TRBJ2-1,ASSLGAAPYSEQF
TRBV7-9,TRBJ1-4,AYNGGTGEKLF
TRBV7-9,TRBJ1-1,ASSPRSGTEAF
TRBV11-3,TRBJ2-5,ASSLAGWETQY
TRBV5-1,TRBJ2-3,ASRRLAGTDTQY
TRBV19,TRBJ2-3,ASSIAGAGGDTQY
TRBV5-4,TRBJ2-3,ASSVRLAGTDTQY
TRBV5-6,TRBJ2-7,ASTQGGYEQY
TRBV15,TRBJ2-7,ATSEGQGGFYEQY
TRBV29-1,TRBJ1-5,SVDTIRDRGFNQPQH
TRBV5-6,TRBJ1-3,ASSYRGTLGNTIY
TRBV15,TRBJ2-7,ATSRGGVAGGPRTYEQY
TRBV6-6,TRBJ1-5,ASRDRGGQPQH
TRBV7-8,TRBJ1-6,ASRPLTGTRNNSPLH
TRBV5-4,TRBJ1-1,ASSYRGGERGDTEAF
TRBV4-1,TRBJ2-7,ASSQVPTSGGGAYYEQY
TRBV11-2,TRBJ2-1,ASSSEYGGTEQF
TRBV5-1,TRBJ2-7,ASSLDNRGWEQY
TRBV12-1,TRBJ2-3,ASSLAVSGGDTQY
TRBV5-6,.,ASSLADYRGEQY
TRBV28,TRBJ2-5,ASSLTGFETQY
TRBV7-3,TRBJ1-5,ASSFNRDRGKFNQPQH
TRBV4-1,TRBJ2-5,ASSPPDRVQETQY
TRBV19,TRBJ2-1,ASMVVAAAGEQF
TRBV9,TRBJ2-2,ASSVNTGANTGELF
TRBV7-9,TRBJ2-7,ASSWGTYEQY
TRBV20-1,TRBJ1-2,SMRREDGYT
TRBV7-7,TRBJ2-7,ASSPGGGTYEQY
TRBV7-9,TRBJ1-2,ASSALGQYIDYT
TRBV9,TRBJ1-2,ASSGTGPDGYT
TRBV30,TRBJ1-1,AWIKRGMNTEAF
TRBV7-9,TRBJ1-2,ASSPGATNYGYT
TRBV12-5,TRBJ1-5,ASGLLSNQPQH
TRBV4-1,TRBJ2-3,ASSQDLAGDTQY
TRBV2,TRBJ2-7,ASRETSGSPDEQY
TRBV29-1,TRBJ2-1,SVDINEQF
TRBV29-1,TRBJ2-7,SVEAADTAGSSYEQY
TRBV6-4,TRBJ2-1,ASRLKTEVGQF
TRBV13,TRBJ2-7,ASSRPPGLSSYEQY
TRBV21-1,TRBJ2-7,ASSETGGIGSYEQY
TRBV9,TRBJ2-7,ASSLPGPGGEQY